This record covers a single T cell receptor (beta chain). A second PCR of about 6 to 11 cycles used a sample-barcoded 5' primer and a J-beta primer mix. A single record per CDR3 protein comes from TCRdb applying MiXCR to the 5' RACE reads. The sample lists more than 700,000 distinct CDR3 sequences, about 46% occurring once. CDR1 is DFQATT and CDR2 is SNEGSKA in the germline V gene (reference sequence). The CDR3 contains 14 residues. The V gene end was trimmed by 3 bases and the J gene end by 2 bases; junction bases not matched to a gene: 6. The data were obtained in a study of blood T cells in healthy people across ages.

The clonotype comes from an older man in good health. The material sequenced was blood. This rearrangement joins TRBV20-1 to TRBJ2-7; 8 nucleotides agree with TRBD2. CDR3 residues: CSASDTSGTYEQYF. CDR3 DNA sequence: TGCAGTGCTAGTGACACTAGCGGAACCTACGAGCAGTACTTC.